This TCR beta chain was obtained from a study of T cell responses to AZD1222 COVID-19 vaccine. The data were produced by immunoSEQ multiplex PCR, yet TCRdb's version contains in-frame clones alone and is incomplete. The sample holds about 100,000 clones, roughly 86% seen once. The CDR3 contains 14 residues. In germline, CDR1 is MNHEY, CDR2 SVGAGI. Trimming removed 6 bases at V and 2 bases at J, with 10 bases between. The study, taken as a whole, reports: After two AZD1222 doses, spike-specific TCR breadth and depth rose versus day 0.

Note on this clone: Its matching antigen is unknown.

This sample comprised peripheral blood, obtained on day 0 of AZD1222 vaccination. The gene calls are TRBV6-5 and TRBJ2-2, with D unresolved. This clonotype was sampled from an adult in good health. CDR3 region: CASSPHQNTGELFF. The CDR3 DNA sequence: TGTGCCAGCAGCCCGCACCAAAACACCGGGGAGCTGTTTTTT.